This TCR beta chain was profiled in a study of regulatory T cells in long-lasting Graves disease. Many counts were recorded for this clonotype. Its antigen is as yet unknown. Stated time point: newly diagnosed GD, antithyroid drugs for less than 3 months. From PBMCs, RNA was extracted and then used to make the TCR library. Through Arm-PCR of CDR3 regions and iRepertoire HTBI primers, TCR beta libraries were built. Authors' processing steps: Among the samples, around 60 TRBV and around 15 TRBJ segments were identified. One entry per CDR3 protein results from TCRdb running MiXCR on the multiplex PCR reads. The V and J calls follow TCRdb's processing rather than the paper's. The sample includes 250,000 to 400,000 distinct CDR3 sequences, over 15% of them seen just once. Study conclusions and caveats: Persistent Graves' cases showed lower TCR diversity than newly diagnosed cases. No thyroid tissue was studied; the work used peripheral blood only.

The source material was peripheral blood mononuclear cells (PBMCs), sampled at new diagnosis, from a patient treated with antithyroid drugs. The sequence came from a female donor with Graves disease.

As DNA, the CDR3 is TGTGCCAGCAGTTTATACGCCTCAGCGGGAGCGCAAGAGACCCAGTACTTC. This sequence encodes CASSLYASAGAQETQYF. This rearrangement joins TRBV27 to TRBJ2-5; the match to TRBD2 covers 8 bases. Germline V gene sequence: CDR1 MNHEY, CDR2 SMNVEV (reference sequence). This CDR3 has 17 residues. Trimming took 1 base from V and 2 from J; bases not matched to a gene: 9.